Below, one TCR beta chain is given with its context. Its antigen remains unidentified. The data were obtained in a study of CD8 T cells in Susac syndrome. Findings and caveats of the study: A relatively small number of individuals underwent TCR sequencing and HLA analysis.

A quantity of about 0.5 to 1 ug RNA underwent reverse transcription using random hexamers. TCRdb fed the immunoSEQ multiplex PCR reads into MiXCR, producing one record per CDR3 protein. The sample records approximately 150,000 distinct CDR3 sequences, roughly 94% being singletons. The TCR comes from a human donor in good health. Sequencing was carried out using CD4+ T cells from PBMCs.

The CDR3 coding sequence is TGTGCCAGCTCACCACCGTACAGAACCTACGAGCAGTACTTC. This translates into CASSPPYRTYEQYF. This chain joins TRBV18 and TRBJ2-7; D is unresolved. CDR1 is KGHSH, CDR2 LQKENI, per germline. V lost 0 bases, J lost 2 bases, and 8 bases lay in between. This CDR3 comprises 14 residues.